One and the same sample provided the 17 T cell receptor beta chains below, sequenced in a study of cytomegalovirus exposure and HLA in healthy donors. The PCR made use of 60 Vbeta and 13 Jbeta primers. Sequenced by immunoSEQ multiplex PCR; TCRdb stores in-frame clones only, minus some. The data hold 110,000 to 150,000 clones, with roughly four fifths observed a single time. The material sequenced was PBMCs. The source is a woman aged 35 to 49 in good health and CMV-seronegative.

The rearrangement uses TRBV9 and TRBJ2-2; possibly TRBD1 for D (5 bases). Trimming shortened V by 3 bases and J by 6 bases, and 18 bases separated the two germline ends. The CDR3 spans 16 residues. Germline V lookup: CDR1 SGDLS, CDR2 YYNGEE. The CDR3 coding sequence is TGTGCCAGCAGCGCCGGCGCAGGGAAAGTACCCGGGGAGCTGTTTTTT. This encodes CASSAGAGKVPGELFF.

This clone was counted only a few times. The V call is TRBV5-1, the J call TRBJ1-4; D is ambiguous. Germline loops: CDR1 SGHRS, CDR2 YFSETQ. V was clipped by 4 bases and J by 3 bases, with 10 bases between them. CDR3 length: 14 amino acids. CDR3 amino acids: CASSRGNPNEKLFF. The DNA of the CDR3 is TGCGCCAGCAGCCGAGGGAACCCTAATGAAAAACTGTTTTTT.

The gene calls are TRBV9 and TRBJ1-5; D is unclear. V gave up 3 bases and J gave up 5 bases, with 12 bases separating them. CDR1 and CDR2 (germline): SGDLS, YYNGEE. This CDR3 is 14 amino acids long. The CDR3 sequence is CASSADSAHQPQHF. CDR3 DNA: TGTGCCAGCAGCGCGGACTCGGCACATCAGCCCCAGCATTTT.

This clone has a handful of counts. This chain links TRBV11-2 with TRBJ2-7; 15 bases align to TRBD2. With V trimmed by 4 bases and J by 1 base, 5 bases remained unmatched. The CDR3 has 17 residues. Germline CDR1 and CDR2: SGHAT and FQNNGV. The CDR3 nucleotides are TGTGCCAGCAGCTGGGGACTAGCGGGGGGTCCTTCCTACGAGCAGTACGTC. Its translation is CASSWGLAGGPSYEQYV.

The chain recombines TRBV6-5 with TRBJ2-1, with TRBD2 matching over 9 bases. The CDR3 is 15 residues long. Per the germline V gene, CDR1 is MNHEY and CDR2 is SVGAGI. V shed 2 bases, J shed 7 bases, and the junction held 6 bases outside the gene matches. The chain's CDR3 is CASSYAGGGVNEQFF. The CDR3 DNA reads TGTGCCAGCAGTTACGCCGGCGGGGGGGTTAATGAGCAGTTCTTC.

CDR3 in DNA: TGTGCCAGCAGCGGGGGACAGGATAATTCACCCCTCCACTTT. It translates to CASSGGQDNSPLHF. V is TRBV5-5 and J is TRBJ1-6; 8 positions match TRBD1. Germline lookup yields CDR1 SGHKS and CDR2 YYEKEE (reference sequence). J lost 5 bases, V lost 4 bases, and 2 bases had no gene match. The length of the CDR3 is 14 residues.

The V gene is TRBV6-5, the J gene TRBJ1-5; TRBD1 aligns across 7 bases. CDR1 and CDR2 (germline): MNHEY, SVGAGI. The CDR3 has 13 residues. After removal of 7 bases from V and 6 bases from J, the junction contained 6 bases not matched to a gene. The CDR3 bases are TGTGCCAGCAAGACAGGGATGGCTCAGCCCCAGCATTTT. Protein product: CASKTGMAQPQHF.

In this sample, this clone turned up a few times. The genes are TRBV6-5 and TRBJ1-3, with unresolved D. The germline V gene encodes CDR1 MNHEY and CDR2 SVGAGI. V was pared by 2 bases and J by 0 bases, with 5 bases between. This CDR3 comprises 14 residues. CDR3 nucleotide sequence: TGTGCCAGCAGTTACGCCTACTCTGGAAACACCATATATTTT. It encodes CASSYAYSGNTIYF.

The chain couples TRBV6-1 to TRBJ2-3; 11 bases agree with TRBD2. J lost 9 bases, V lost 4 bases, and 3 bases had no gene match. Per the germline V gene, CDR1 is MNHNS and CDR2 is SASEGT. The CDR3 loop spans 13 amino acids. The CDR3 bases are TGTGCCAGCAGTGCTAGCGGGGGGATCACGCAGTATTTT. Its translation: CASSASGGITQYF.

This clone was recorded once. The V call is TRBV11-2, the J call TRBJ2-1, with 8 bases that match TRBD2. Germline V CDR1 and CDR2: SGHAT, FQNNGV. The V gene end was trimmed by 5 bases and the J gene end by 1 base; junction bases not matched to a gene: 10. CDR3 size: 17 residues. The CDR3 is CASSRGVQRGSYNEQFF. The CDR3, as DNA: TGTGCCAGCAGCCGTGGAGTCCAGCGGGGGTCCTACAATGAGCAGTTCTTC.

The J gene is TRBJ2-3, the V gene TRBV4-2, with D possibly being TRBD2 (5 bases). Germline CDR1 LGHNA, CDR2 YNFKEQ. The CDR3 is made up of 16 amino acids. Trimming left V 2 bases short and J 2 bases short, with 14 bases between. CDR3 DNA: TGTGCCAGCAGCCAAAGTAGCGATAGGGTCACAGATACGCAGTATTTT. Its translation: CASSQSSDRVTDTQYF.

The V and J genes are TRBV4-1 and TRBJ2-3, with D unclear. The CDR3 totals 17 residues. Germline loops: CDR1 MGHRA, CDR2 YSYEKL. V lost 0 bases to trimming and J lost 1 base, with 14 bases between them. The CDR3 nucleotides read TGCGCCAGCAGCCAAGATTTCGAGATAACCGGCACAGATACGCAGTATTTT. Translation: CASSQDFEITGTDTQYF.

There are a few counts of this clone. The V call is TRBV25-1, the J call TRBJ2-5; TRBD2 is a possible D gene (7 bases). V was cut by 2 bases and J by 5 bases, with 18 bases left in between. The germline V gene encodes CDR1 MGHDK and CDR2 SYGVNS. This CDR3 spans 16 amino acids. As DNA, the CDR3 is TGTGCCAGCAGTGAAGGGCGGGGGCCCACGACGGAGACCCAGTACTTC. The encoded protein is CASSEGRGPTTETQYF.

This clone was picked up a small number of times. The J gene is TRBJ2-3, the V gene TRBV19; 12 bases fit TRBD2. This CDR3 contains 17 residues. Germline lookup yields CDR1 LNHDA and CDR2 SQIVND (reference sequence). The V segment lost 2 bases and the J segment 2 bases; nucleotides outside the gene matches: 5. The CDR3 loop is CASSITSGGIDTDTQYF. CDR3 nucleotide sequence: TGTGCCAGTAGTATAACTAGCGGGGGGATCGACACAGATACGCAGTATTTT.

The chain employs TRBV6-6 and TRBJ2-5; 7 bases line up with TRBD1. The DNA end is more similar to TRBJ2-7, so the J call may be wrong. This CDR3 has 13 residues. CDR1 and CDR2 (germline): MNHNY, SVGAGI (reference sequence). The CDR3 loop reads CASSRTGVYEQYF. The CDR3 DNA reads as TGTGCCAGCAGCCGGACAGGCGTTTACGAGCAGTACTTC.

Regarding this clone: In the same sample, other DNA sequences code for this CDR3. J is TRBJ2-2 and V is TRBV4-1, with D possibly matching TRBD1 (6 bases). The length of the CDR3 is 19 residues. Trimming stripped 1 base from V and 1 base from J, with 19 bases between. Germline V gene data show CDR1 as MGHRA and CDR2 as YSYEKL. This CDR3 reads CASSQGVLEDRKNTGELFF. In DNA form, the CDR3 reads TGCGCCAGCAGCCAAGGGGTCTTAGAGGACAGAAAGAACACCGGGGAGCTGTTTTTT.

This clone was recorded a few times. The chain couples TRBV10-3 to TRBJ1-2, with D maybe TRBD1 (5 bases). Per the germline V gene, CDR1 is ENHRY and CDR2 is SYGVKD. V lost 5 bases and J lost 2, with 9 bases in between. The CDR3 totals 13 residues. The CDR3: CAISFRANYGYTF. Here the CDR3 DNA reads TGTGCCATCAGTTTCAGGGCGAACTATGGCTACACCTTC.